A selection of T cell receptor beta chains follows, all from one sample in a study of T cell changes during pregnancy in multiple sclerosis. The assay was immunoSEQ multiplex PCR, and TCRdb's table has in-frame clones only and misses some. The sample consists of around 34,000 clones, roughly nine tenths of them appearing once. The sequences come from CD8+ T cells from peripheral blood mononuclear cells, collected after pregnancy. The origin of the receptors is a female donor with multiple sclerosis, enrolled in a pregnancy study. The CDR3 runs from the conserved cysteine through the conserved F or W.

TRBV27,TRBJ2-1,CASSLFSYNEQFF
TRBV29-1,TRBJ2-1,CSVELAGGNLEQFF
TRBV27,TRBJ1-2,CASSLSRTGGDGYTF
TRBV7-6,TRBJ1-2,CASSFSGDGYTF
TRBV4-1,TRBJ1-5,CASSQVGGQPQHF
TRBV10-3,TRBJ1-3,CAIRSYNQRLSGNTIYF
TRBV18,TRBJ2-1,CASSPGLAGGSNEQFF
TRBV6-4,TRBJ2-3,CASSQSSSGVPDTQYF
TRBV11-2,TRBJ2-6,CASSDLSGANVLTF
TRBV7-6,TRBJ2-2,CASSLVGGSASTGELFF
TRBV6-1,TRBJ1-1,CASTLQVMNTEAFF
TRBV7-9,-,CASTDRGSYEQYF
TRBV27,TRBJ2-7,CASRVAGDRGSPYEQYF
TRBV29-1,TRBJ1-2,CSVVTGGEGYTF
TRBV7-3,TRBJ1-1,CASSPTGGEAFF
TRBV5-4,TRBJ1-4,CASSLEGQGVEKLFF
TRBV5-5,TRBJ1-5,CASSQQYNQPQHF
TRBV9,TRBJ2-2,CASSVRGGNTGELFF